This TCR beta chain was sequenced for a study of identical twins. TCRdb redid the calling of the 5' RACE reads with MiXCR, one entry per CDR3 protein. The table has about 200,000 distinct CDR3 sequences, roughly a tenth seen once. This clonotype was counted many times. Its antigen is as yet unknown. Germline lookup yields CDR1 SQVTM and CDR2 ANQGSEA. CDR3 length: 12 residues. V lost 6 bases and J 4 bases, leaving 10 bases between the germline ends. General observations from the study: Insertions were fewer in abundant cord blood beta clonotypes, whereas memory repertoires showed none of this pattern.

The chain combines TRBV29-1 with TRBJ1-3; D remains unclear. Sequenced sample: memory T cells sorted from blood. This sequence originates from a man in his fifties in good health. The CDR3 loop reads CSVTRDGNTIYF. Here the CDR3 DNA reads TGCAGCGTCACTCGCGACGGAAACACCATATATTTT.